Listed here are 4 T cell receptor beta chains from one sample, sequenced in a study of memory CD4+ T cells and cytomegalovirus serostatus. Single viable CD3+CD4+CD8-CD45RO+ cells were sorted as the memory CD4+ T cells. The method was immunoSEQ multiplex PCR; TCRdb's version includes in-frame clones alone and lacks a portion of them. The table shows tens of thousands of clones, with around 80% occurring only once. The source material was memory CD4+ T cells from blood. The receptors were gathered from an adult in good health and CMV-seronegative.

The V gene is TRBV5-1, the J gene TRBJ2-7; 10 positions agree with TRBD1. The CDR3 is 14 amino acids. Trimming removed 4 bases from V and 5 bases from J; junction bases left unmatched: 6. In germline, CDR1 is SGHRS, CDR2 YFSETQ. The chain's CDR3 is CASSAGTGVDEQYF. CDR3 coding DNA: TGCGCCAGCAGCGCCGGGACAGGGGTTGACGAGCAGTACTTC.

The chain is built from TRBV11-3 and TRBJ2-1; 7 positions match TRBD2. CDR1 SGHNT and CDR2 YENEEA come from the germline V gene. Trimming took 5 bases from V and 2 from J; bases not matched to a gene: 9. The CDR3 is 16 amino acids. The DNA of the CDR3 is TGTGCCAGCAGCCCCTTACTAGCGTCGCCCTACAATGAGCAGTTCTTC. Its translation: CASSPLLASPYNEQFF.

CDR3 in amino acids: CASSGTGGIGQPQHF. The DNA of the CDR3 is TGTGCCAGCAGTGGGACAGGGGGAATTGGTCAGCCCCAGCATTTT. The genes are TRBV6-1 and TRBJ1-5, with 10 nucleotides matching TRBD1. V was pared by 4 bases and J by 6 bases, with 6 bases of the junction left unmatched. Germline CDR1 reads MNHNS; CDR2 reads SASEGT. CDR3 length: 15 residues.

The CDR3 bases are TGTGCCAGCAGTCAGACAGGCCCCTCCTACGAGCAGTACTTC. Amino acid sequence: CASSQTGPSYEQYF. The chain links TRBV14 to TRBJ2-7; TRBD1 might be the D (6 bases). Germline lookup yields CDR1 SGHDN and CDR2 FVKESK. CDR3 length: 14 amino acids. V was trimmed by 6 bases and J by 0 bases, leaving 12 bases between them.